This TCR beta chain was sequenced during a study of T cell responses to AZD1222 COVID-19 vaccine. Findings and limits, study-wide: Clonal diversity may have been underestimated in mostly white British donors. The study found Spike-specific TCR breadth and depth rose after two AZD1222 doses. Vaccine-related CD4 TCRs covered spike, predominating at 160-218 and 743-854.

Only in-frame clones appear in the TCRdb table, and some are missing; sequencing was by immunoSEQ multiplex PCR. The table lists some 120,000 clones, roughly 90% of them singletons. A word on this clone: Its antigen remains unknown.

The CDR3 contains 14 residues. The germline CDR1 and CDR2 sequences are ENHRY and SYGVKD. Trimming at V came to 6 bases and at J to 0 bases, leaving 2 bases not matched to a gene. The chain recombines TRBV10-3 with TRBJ1-1, with TRBD1 matching 9 bases. This material consisted of peripheral blood, taken on day 0 of MenACWY control vaccination. The receptor was derived from an adult in good health. DNA of the CDR3: TGTGCCATCAGACAGGGGGCAATGAACACTGAAGCTTTCTTT. Translating gives CAIRQGAMNTEAFF.